This T cell receptor (beta chain) comes out of a study of T cell responses to AZD1222 COVID-19 vaccine. The study, taken as a whole, reports: Spike-specific TCR breadth and depth went up after people got two AZD1222 doses.

The germline gives CDR1 KGHSH, CDR2 LQKENI. Trimming left V 3 bases short and J 1 base short, with 9 bases between. The CDR3 has 14 residues. In regard to this clone: Its antigen is unidentified.

Sequencing used immunoSEQ multiplex PCR; TCRdb keeps in-frame clones, though not all of them. The sample has approximately 130,000 clones, approximately 90% seen once. This sample comprised peripheral blood, obtained 28 days after the second AZD1222 dose. This rearrangement joins TRBV18 to TRBJ1-1; D gene unclear. The source is an adult who received the AZD1222 COVID-19 vaccine. CDR3: CASSPFEGNTEAFF. In DNA form, the CDR3 reads TGTGCCAGCTCACCCTTTGAGGGGAACACTGAAGCTTTCTTT. Full variable domain (missing parts from reference TRBV18 and TRBJ1-1): NAGVMQNPRHLVRRRGQEARLRCSPMKGHSHVYWYRQLPEEGLKFMVYLQKENIIDESGMPKERFSAEFPKEGPSILRIQQVVRGDSAAYFCASSPFEGNTEAFFGQGTRLTVV.